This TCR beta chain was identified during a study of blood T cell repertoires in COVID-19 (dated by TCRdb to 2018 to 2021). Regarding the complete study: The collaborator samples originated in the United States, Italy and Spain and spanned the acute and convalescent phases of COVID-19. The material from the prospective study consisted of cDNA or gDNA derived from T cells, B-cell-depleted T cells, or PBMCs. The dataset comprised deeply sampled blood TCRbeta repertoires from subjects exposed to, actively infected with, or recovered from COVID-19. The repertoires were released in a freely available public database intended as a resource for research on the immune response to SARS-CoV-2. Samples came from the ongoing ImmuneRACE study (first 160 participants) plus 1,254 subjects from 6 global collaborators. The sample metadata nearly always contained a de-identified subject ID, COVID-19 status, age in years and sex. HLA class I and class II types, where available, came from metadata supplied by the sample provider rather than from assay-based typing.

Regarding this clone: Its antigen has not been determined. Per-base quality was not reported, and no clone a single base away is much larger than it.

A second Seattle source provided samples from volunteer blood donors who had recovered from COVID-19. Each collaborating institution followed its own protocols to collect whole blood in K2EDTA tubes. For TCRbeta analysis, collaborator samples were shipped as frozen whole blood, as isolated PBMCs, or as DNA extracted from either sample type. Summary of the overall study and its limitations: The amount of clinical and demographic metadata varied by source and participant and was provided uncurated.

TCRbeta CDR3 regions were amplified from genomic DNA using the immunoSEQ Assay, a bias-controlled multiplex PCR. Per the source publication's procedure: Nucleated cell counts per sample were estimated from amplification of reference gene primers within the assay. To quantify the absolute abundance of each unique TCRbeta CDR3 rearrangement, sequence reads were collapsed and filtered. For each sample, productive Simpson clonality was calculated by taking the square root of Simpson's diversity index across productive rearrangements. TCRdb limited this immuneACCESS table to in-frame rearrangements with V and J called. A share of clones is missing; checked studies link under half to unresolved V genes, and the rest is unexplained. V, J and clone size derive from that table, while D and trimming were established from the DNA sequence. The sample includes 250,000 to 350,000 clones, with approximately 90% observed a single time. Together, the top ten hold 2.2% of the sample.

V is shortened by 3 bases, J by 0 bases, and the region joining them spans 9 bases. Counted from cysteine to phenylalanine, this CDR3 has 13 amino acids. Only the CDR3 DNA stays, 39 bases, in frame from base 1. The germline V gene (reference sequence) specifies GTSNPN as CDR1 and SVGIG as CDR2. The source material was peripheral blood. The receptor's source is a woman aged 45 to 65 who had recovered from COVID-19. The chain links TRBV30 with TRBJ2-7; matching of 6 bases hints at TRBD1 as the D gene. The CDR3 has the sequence CAWRDRSSYEQYF. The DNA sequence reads TGTGCCTGGAGAGACAGGAGCTCCTACGAGCAGTACTTC.